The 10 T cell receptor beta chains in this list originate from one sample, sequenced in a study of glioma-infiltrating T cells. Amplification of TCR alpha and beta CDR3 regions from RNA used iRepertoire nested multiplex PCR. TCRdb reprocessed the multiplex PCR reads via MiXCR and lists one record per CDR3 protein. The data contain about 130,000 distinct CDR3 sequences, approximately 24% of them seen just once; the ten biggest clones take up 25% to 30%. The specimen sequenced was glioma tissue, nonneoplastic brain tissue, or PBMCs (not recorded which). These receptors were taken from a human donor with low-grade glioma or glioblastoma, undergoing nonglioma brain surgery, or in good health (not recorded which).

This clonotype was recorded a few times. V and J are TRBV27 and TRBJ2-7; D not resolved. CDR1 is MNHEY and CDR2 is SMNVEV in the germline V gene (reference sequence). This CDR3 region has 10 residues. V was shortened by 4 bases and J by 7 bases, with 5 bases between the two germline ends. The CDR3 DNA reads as TGTGCCAGCAGTTGTACAGAGCAGTACGTC. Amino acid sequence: CASSCTEQYV.

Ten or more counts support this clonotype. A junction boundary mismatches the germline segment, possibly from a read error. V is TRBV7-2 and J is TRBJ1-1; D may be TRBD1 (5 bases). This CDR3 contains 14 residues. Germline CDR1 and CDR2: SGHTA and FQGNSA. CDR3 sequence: CASTFGAGNTEAFF. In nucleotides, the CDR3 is TGCGCCAGCACCTTCGGGGCAGGGAACACTGAAGCTTTCTTT.

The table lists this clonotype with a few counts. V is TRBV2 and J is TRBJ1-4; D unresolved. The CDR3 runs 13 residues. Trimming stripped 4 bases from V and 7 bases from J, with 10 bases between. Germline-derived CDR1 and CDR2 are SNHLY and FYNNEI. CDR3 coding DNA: TGTGCCAGCAGTGTGAGACGGAGTGAAAAACTGTTTTTT. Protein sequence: CASSVRRSEKLFF.

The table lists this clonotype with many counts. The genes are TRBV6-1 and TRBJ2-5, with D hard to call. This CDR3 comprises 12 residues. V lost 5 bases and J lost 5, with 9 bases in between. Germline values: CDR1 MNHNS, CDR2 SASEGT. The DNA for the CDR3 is TGTGCCAGCAGTCCTAGTCACGAGACCCAGTACTTC. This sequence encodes CASSPSHETQYF.

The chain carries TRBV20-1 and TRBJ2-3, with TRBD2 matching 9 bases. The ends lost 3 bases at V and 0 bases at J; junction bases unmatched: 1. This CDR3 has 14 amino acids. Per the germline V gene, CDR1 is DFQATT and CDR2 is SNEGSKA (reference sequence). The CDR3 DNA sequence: TGCAGTGCTAGGCGGGGGGGCAGCACAGATACGCAGTATTTT. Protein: CSARRGGSTDTQYF.

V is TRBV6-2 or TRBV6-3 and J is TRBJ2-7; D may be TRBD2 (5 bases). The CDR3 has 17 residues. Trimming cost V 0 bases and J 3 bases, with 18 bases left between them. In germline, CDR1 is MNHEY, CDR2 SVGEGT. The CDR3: CASSYSNGLLRDYEQYV. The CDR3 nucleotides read TGTGCCAGCAGTTACTCGAACGGCCTCCTGAGGGACTACGAGCAGTACGTC.

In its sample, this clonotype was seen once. The DNA for the CDR3 is TGTGCCAGCAGCCGGGACAGGGGACCGGAGACCCAGCATTTT. This sequence encodes CASSRDRGPETQHF. V is TRBV27 and J is TRBJ1-5, with 10 nucleotides matching TRBD1. This CDR3 spans 14 amino acids. Per the germline V gene, CDR1 is MNHEY and CDR2 is SMNVEV (reference sequence). V shed 6 bases, J shed 11 bases, and the junction held 10 bases outside the gene matches.

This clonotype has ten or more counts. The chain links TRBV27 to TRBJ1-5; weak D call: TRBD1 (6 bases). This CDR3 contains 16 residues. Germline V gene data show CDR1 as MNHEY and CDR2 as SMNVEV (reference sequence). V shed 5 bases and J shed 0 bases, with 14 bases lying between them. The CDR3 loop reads CASSPGQILSNQPQHF. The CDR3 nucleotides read TGTGCCAGCAGTCCCGGACAGATCCTTAGCAATCAGCCCCAGCATTTT.

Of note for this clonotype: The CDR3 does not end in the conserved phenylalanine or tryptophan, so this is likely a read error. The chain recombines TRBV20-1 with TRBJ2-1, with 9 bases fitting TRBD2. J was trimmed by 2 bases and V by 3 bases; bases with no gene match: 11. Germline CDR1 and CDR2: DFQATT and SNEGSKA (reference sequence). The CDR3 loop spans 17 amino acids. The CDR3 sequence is CSASSGFLAGTYNEQFS. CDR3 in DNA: TGCAGTGCTAGTTCCGGCTTTCTAGCGGGGACCTACAATGAGCAGTTCTCC.

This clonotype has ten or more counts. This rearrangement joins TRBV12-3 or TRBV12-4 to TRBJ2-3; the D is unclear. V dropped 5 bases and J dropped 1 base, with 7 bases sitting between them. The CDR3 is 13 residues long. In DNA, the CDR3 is TGTGCCAGCAGTGTCCGGGGCACAGATACGCAGTATTTT. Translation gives CASSVRGTDTQYF.